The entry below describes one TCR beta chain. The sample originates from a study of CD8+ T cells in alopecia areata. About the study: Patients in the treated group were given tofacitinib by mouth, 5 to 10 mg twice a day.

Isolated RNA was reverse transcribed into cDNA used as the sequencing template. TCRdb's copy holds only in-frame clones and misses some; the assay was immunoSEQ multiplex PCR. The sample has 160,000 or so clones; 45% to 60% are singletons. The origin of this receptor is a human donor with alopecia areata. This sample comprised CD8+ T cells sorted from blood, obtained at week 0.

The CDR3, as DNA: TGCGCCAGCAGCTTGCGACAGGGCACTGAAGCTTTCTTT. Protein product: CASSLRQGTEAFF. The V gene is TRBV5-1, the J gene TRBJ1-1; 7 bases are a match to TRBD1. The ends lost 1 base at V and 4 bases at J; junction bases unmatched: 1. CDR1 and CDR2 (germline): SGHRS, YFSETQ. The CDR3 spans 13 residues.